The rows below give T cell receptor beta chains drawn from one sample of a study of regulatory T cells in long-lasting Graves disease. TCRdb processed the multiplex PCR reads anew with MiXCR; each CDR3 protein has one entry. Of approximately 470,000 distinct CDR3 sequences listed, around 21% were seen once; the top ten hold over 7.5%. The sequenced sample was peripheral blood mononuclear cells (PBMCs), obtained when the disease was refractory, from a patient treated with antithyroid drugs. The receptors come from a female donor with Graves disease. Each CDR3 is given with its conserved first and last residue. D genes are given only for firm matches. Some rows mark clone size as missing; the rest say once, few, many or name a class of expanded clone.

J gene,V gene,clone size,D gene,CDR3 DNA,CDR3 protein
TRBJ2-7,TRBV28,many,TRBD2,TGTGCCAGCACCTCGTTGACTAGCGACCCCTACGAGCAGTACTTC,CASTSLTSDPYEQYF
TRBJ2-7,TRBV13,few,TRBD2,TGTGCCAGCAGCTCAGAATGGACTAGCGGCCGAAACTCCTACGAGCAGTACTTC,CASSSEWTSGRNSYEQYF
TRBJ2-1,TRBV20-1,few,.,TGCAGTGCTAGAGATGAGGAGACCCCCCGTGAGCAGTTCTTC,CSARDEETPREQFF
TRBJ1-2,TRBV6-1,.,TRBD1,TGTGCCAGCAGCTTGGACAGGGACAGTGGCTACACCTTC,CASSLDRDSGYTF
TRBJ1-1,TRBV7-8,many,.,TGTGCCAGCAGCAGACAGCCGAACACTGAAGCTTTCTTT,CASSRQPNTEAFF
TRBJ1-6,TRBV9,.,TRBD1,TGTGCCAGCCACCGGGACAGGGGCCCCAATTCACCCCTCCACTTT,CASHRDRGPNSPLHF
TRBJ1-1,TRBV5-1,few,TRBD1,TGCGCCAGCAGCTTGGTCTTTGTGGACAGGGGTCATCAGAACACTGAAGCTTTCTTT,CASSLVFVDRGHQNTEAFF
TRBJ2-3,TRBV7-2,few,.,TGTGCCAGCAGCTTAGACAGAGGCGGCGCAGATACGCAGTATTTT,CASSLDRGGADTQYF
TRBJ1-2,TRBV19,.,.,TGTGCCAGTAGAGGGTCGGGTAACTATGGCTACACCTTC,CASRGSGNYGYTF
TRBJ2-3,TRBV6-9,once,.,TGTGCCAGCAGTTACCCTAACCCCCACACAGATACGCAGTATTTT,CASSYPNPHTDTQYF
TRBJ1-2,TRBV15,few,.,TGTGCCACCAGCAGCCAAAGAGGTCACTATGGCTACACCTTC,CATSSQRGHYGYTF
TRBJ1-2,TRBV7-2,many,TRBD1,TGTGCCAGCAGCTTAGACCAAGACAGGGGTCGTGGCTACACCTTC,CASSLDQDRGRGYTF
TRBJ1-1,TRBV3-1,.,.,TGTGCCAGCAGTACCACGGGGAATTCACCCCTCCGCTTT,CASSTTGNSPLRF
TRBJ2-7,TRBV7-2,.,TRBD2,TGTGCCAGCAGCTCCTATGGCGGGGGACCGAACGAGCAGTACTTC,CASSSYGGGPNEQYF
TRBJ2-7,TRBV5-8,.,TRBD2,TGTGCCAGCAGCTGGGGGGGACCTGCCTACGAGCAGTACTTC,CASSWGGPAYEQYF
TRBJ2-7,TRBV7-2,many,TRBD2,TGTGCCAGCAGCTCACTCCCGGCGGGAGTCAGTGGCGAGCAGTACTTC,CASSSLPAGVSGEQYF
TRBJ1-3,TRBV28,few,.,TGTGCCAGCAGTTTGTTGGGGACTGGAAACACCATATATTTT,CASSLLGTGNTIYF
TRBJ2-7,TRBV6-2/TRBV6-3,many,.,TGTGCCAGCAGATTCAGACAGGCCTACTCCTACGAGCAGTACTTC,CASRFRQAYSYEQYF
TRBJ1-1,TRBV20-1,.,.,TGCAGTGCTAGCCGACCCACTGAAGCTTTCTTT,CSASRPTEAFF
TRBJ2-7,TRBV28,many,.,TGTGCCAGCAGTTTGGCAGGAATAACCCCAATCTACGAGCAGTACTTC,CASSLAGITPIYEQYF
TRBJ1-1,TRBV6-1,few,TRBD1,TGTGCCAGCAGGAGAGAACAGGGGGCAGGTAAAGGCACTGAAGCTTTCTTT,CASRREQGAGKGTEAFF
TRBJ1-6,TRBV7-9,few,.,TGTGCCAGCAGCGAAGGGGGGGGGACTTCACCCCTCCACTTT,CASSEGGGTSPLHF
TRBJ2-1,TRBV6-2/TRBV6-3,.,.,TGTGCCAGCAGAACCCCCGAGGTTTACAATGAGCAGTTCTTC,CASRTPEVYNEQFF
TRBJ2-2,TRBV7-3,.,TRBD2,TGTGCCAGCAGCCCATTCCCGGGACTAGCGAACACCGGGGAGCTGTTTTTT,CASSPFPGLANTGELFF
TRBJ2-7,TRBV25-1,.,.,TGTGCCAGCAGTGAATATAGGGGAGAGCAGTACTTC,CASSEYRGEQYF
TRBJ2-5,TRBV7-9,many,.,TGTGCCAGCAGCTGGACAGAGGATGAAGAGACCCAGTACTTC,CASSWTEDEETQYF
TRBJ2-2,TRBV19,.,.,TGTGCCAGTAGTATCTGGGCTGCGAACACCGGGGAGCTGTTTTTT,CASSIWAANTGELFF
TRBJ1-1,TRBV27,many,.,TGTGCCAGCAGTTTATCAGCCCTTCCGAACACTGAAGCTTTCTTT,CASSLSALPNTEAFF
TRBJ2-1,TRBV12-3/TRBV12-4,.,TRBD2,TGTGCCAGCAGTCCCAGACTAGCGGGAGGCCCTAACAATGAGCAGTTCTTC,CASSPRLAGGPNNEQFF
TRBJ1-1,TRBV12-3/TRBV12-4,many,.,TGTGCCAGCAGCTCTGGGACGGTAAACACTGAAGCTTTCTTT,CASSSGTVNTEAFF
TRBJ2-1,TRBV3-1,.,.,TGTGCCAGCAGCCAAGGGACCTCCGCCTACAATGAGCAGTTCTTC,CASSQGTSAYNEQFF
TRBJ1-2,TRBV27,.,TRBD1,TGTGCCACCTTGACAGGGGATGGCTACACCTTC,CATLTGDGYTF
TRBJ2-7,TRBV5-5,many,TRBD2,TGTGCCAGCAGCTTGGGAGCGGGAGACGAGCAGTACTTC,CASSLGAGDEQYF
TRBJ2-7,TRBV30,few,.,TGTGCCTGGAGTGTGGGGCAGGGCGTCCTTTACGAGCAGTACTTC,CAWSVGQGVLYEQYF
TRBJ2-1,TRBV7-4,.,TRBD2,TGTGCCAGCAGCTTAGGGACTAGCGGGAGTTCCTACAATGAGCAGTTCTTC,CASSLGTSGSSYNEQFF
TRBJ2-1,TRBV12-3/TRBV12-4,.,.,TGTGCCAGCAGTTTGGTGTGGGGCAATGAGCAGTTCTTC,CASSLVWGNEQFF
TRBJ2-7,TRBV11-2,many,.,TGTGCCAGCAGCTCCGACCTCTCCTACGAGCAGTACTTC,CASSSDLSYEQYF
TRBJ2-7,TRBV29-1,.,.,TGCAGCGTTGACAGTTCTCAAGGGACCGGGCAGTACTTC,CSVDSSQGTGQYF
TRBJ2-7,TRBV3-1,many,.,TGTGCCAGCAGCCAAGGCCCCCGGGGCTCCTACGAGCAGTACTTC,CASSQGPRGSYEQYF
TRBJ1-1,TRBV15,many,.,TGTGCCACCAGCAGAGATCTTCAGGGTTGGGCTTTCTTT,CATSRDLQGWAFF